This T cell receptor (beta chain) appears in the sequencing data of a study of shared clonotypes between healthy human individuals. Study results and caveats: Sorted-subset sequencing was shown by rarefaction to be incomplete despite large depth. A handful of donors held 4.5% to 5% of naive CD4 clonotypes in common.

Regarding this clone: Antigen unknown.

V was cut by 11 bases and J by 1 base, with 12 bases left in between. This CDR3 is built from 13 residues. Germline-derived CDR1 and CDR2 are SEHNR and FQNEAQ (reference sequence). The assay was immunoSEQ multiplex PCR, and TCRdb's table has in-frame clones only and misses some. The data show about 2.1 million clones, about 92% seen once. As defined, naive CD8 cells were CD45RO-negative and positively selected for CCR7, with terminally differentiated effector memory CD45RA+ cells excluded. The study enrolled healthy HIV-negative adults without recent acute infections or vaccinations as donors. This receptor was identified in a young man in good health. Some clones in this sample may be carry-over from other donors' samples. The source material was naive CD8+ T cells from PBMCs. V gene TRBV7-9 combines with J gene TRBJ1-3; D not certain. CDR3 protein: CAGQLISGNTIYF. The CDR3 nucleotides are TGTGCCGGTCAATTAATTTCTGGAAACACCATATATTTT.